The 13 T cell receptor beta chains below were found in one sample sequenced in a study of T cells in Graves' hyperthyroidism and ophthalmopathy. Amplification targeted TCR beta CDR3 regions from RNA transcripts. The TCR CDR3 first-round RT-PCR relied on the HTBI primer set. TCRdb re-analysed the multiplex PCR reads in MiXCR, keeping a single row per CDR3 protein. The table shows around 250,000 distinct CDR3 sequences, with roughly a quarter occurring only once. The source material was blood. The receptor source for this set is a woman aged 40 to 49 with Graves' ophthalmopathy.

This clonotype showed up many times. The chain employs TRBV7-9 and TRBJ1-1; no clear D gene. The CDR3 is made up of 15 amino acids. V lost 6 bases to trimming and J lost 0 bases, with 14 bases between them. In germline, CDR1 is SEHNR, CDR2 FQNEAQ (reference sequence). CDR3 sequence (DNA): TGTGCCAGCAGTACTAACCATGGGATGAACACTGAAGCTTTCTTT. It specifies CASSTNHGMNTEAFF.

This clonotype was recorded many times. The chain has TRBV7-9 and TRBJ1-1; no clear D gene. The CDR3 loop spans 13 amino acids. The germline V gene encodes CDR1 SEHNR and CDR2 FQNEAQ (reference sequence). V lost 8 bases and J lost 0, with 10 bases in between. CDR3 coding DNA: TGTGCCAGCGTAACAGAGCTGAACACTGAAGCTTTCTTT. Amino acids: CASVTELNTEAFF.

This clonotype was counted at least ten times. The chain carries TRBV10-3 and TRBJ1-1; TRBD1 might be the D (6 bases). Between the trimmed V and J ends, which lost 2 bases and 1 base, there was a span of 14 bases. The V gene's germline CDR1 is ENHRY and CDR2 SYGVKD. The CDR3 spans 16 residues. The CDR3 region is CAISEGRGQQNTEAFF. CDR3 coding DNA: TGTGCCATCAGTGAGGGTCGAGGACAGCAGAACACTGAAGCTTTCTTT.

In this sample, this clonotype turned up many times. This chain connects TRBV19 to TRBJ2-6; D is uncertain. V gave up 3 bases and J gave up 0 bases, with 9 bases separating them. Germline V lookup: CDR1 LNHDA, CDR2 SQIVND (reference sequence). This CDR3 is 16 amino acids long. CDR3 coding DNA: TGTGCCAGTAGTATGTGGATAAGCTCTGGGGCCAACGTCCTGACTTTC. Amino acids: CASSMWISSGANVLTF.

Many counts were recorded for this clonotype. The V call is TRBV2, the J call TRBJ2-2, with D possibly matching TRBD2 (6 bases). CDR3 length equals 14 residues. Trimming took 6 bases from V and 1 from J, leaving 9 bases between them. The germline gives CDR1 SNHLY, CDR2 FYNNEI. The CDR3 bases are TGTGCCAGCAGGAGGGACTGGAACACCGGGGAGCTGTTTTTT. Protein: CASRRDWNTGELFF. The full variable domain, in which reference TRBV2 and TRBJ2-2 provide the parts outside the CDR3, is EPEVTQTPSHQVTQMGQEVILRCVPISNHLYFYWYRQILGQKVEFLVSFYNNEISEKSEIFDDQFSVERPDGSNFTLKIRSTKLEDSAMYFCASRRDWNTGELFFGEGSRLTVL.

The CDR3 is CSARGRSGSETQYF. For the CDR3, the DNA is TGCAGTGCTAGAGGGCGGAGCGGATCAGAGACCCAGTACTTC. The chain carries TRBV20-1 and TRBJ2-5, with a tentative D call TRBD2 (5 bases). Germline V gene lookup returns CDR1 DFQATT and CDR2 SNEGSKA (reference sequence). This CDR3 is 14 amino acids long. Trimming removed 1 base from V and 4 bases from J, with 13 bases in between.

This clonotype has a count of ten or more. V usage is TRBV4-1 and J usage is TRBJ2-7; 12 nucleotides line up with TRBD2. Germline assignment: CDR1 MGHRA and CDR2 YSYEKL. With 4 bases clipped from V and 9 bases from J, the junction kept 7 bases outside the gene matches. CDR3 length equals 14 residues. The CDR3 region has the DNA TGCGCCAGCAGCCCAGGACTAGCGGGAAGGGGGCAGTACTTC. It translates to CASSPGLAGRGQYF.

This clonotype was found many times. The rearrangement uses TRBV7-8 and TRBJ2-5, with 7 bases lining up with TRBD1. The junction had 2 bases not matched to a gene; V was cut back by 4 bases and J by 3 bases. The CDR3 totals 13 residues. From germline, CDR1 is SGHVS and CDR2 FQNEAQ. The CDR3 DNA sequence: TGTGCCAGCAGCTGGGGACAGAAAGAGACCCAGTACTTC. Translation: CASSWGQKETQYF.

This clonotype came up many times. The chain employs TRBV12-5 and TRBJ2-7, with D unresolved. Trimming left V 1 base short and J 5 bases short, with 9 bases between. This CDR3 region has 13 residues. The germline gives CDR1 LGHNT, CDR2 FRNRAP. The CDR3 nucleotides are TGTGCTAGTGGTTTGGAAAGGGTCGACGAGCAGTACTTC. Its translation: CASGLERVDEQYF.

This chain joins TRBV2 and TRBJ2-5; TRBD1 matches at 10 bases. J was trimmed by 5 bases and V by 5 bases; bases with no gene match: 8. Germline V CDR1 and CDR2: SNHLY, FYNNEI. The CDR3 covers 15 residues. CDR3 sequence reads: CASSTGQGIGETQYF. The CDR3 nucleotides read TGTGCCAGCAGTACGGGACAGGGGATCGGTGAGACCCAGTACTTC.

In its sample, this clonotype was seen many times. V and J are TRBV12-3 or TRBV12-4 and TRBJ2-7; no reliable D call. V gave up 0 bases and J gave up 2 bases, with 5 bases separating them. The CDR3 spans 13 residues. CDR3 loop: CASSLAVAYEQYF. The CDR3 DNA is TGTGCCAGCAGTTTAGCGGTCGCCTACGAGCAGTACTTC.

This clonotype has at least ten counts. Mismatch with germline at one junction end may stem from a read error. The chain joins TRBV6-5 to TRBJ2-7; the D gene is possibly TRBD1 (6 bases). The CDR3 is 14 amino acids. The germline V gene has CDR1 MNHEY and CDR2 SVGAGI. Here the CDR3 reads CACRRDRSPNEQYF. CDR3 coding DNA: TGTGCCTGCAGGAGAGACAGGTCCCCGAACGAGCAGTACTTC.

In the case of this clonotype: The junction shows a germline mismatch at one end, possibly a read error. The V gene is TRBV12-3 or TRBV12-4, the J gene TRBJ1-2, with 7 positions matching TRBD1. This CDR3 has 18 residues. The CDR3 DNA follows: TGTGCCAGCAGTTTAGCCATTCGATTTGTACAGGGGTACTATGGCCACACCTTC. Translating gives CASSLAIRFVQGYYGHTF.